This TCR beta chain was observed in a study of cytomegalovirus exposure and HLA in healthy donors. Study outcomes and limitations: Productive rates of about 87% or about 30% were seen for most TCR beta V segments in an earlier analysis. Some V segments (TRBV6-2 and TRBV6-3 among them) were excluded as indistinguishable.

Germline V gene data show CDR1 as SEHNR and CDR2 as FQNEAQ (reference sequence). The CDR3 runs 15 residues. Trimming shortened V by 5 bases and J by 6 bases, and 19 bases separated the two germline ends. Both 60 Vbeta primers and 13 Jbeta primers went into the PCR. As originally analysed: Unique TCR beta chains totaled some 81 million in a later count, with some 10 million of them shared. Using immunoSEQ multiplex PCR, the repertoire was profiled, and TCRdb retains in-frame clones only, with some absent. The DNA gave D and trimming, while V, J and clone size come from that table. Counted here are about 160,000 clones, about 76% occurring once; the ten biggest clones make up roughly 7%. Remarks on this clone: Antigen specificity is unknown.

Sequenced material: PBMCs. V usage is TRBV7-9 and J usage is TRBJ1-1; D might be TRBD1 (5 bases). The sequence derives from a male donor in good health and CMV-seropositive. As DNA, the CDR3 is TGTGCCAGCAGCCCCGCGCAGGGAAGAGCCGCTGAAGCTTTCTTT. Residues: CASSPAQGRAAEAFF.